This T cell receptor beta chain stems from a study of blood T cell repertoires in COVID-19. The wider study: PBMCs, B-cell-depleted T cells, or T cells were the source of the cDNA or gDNA that made up the material.

Per the original methods: Reference gene primers were amplified, and this amplification served to estimate nucleated cell counts. Assay: immunoSEQ multiplex PCR; the TCRdb copy retains only in-frame clones and omits some. V and J calls plus clone size are reproduced from that table; the DNA served to infer D and trimming. The sample has about 480,000 clones, around 89% seen once. Cohorts were based on clinical histories the participants reported. Germline assignment: CDR1 LNHNV and CDR2 YYDKDF (reference sequence). Trimming cost V 5 bases and J 1 base; bases outside gene matches: 4. There are 17 residues in the CDR3.

The clonotype comes from a woman aged 40-49 years who had recovered from COVID-19. The chain joins TRBV15 to TRBJ2-6; 11 bases are shared with TRBD1. Sequenced sample: PBMCs or T cells enriched from blood (not recorded which). CDR3 DNA: TGTGCCACCAGCCTGGGACAGGGGGTTTCTGGGGCCAACGTCCTGACTTTC. It is translated as CATSLGQGVSGANVLTF.